The entry below gives a single T cell receptor beta chain sequence along with its context. The data belong to a study of blood T cell repertoires in COVID-19. For the study at large: The United States, Italy and Spain were the sources of the acute and convalescent COVID-19 samples. Sample material is recorded as cDNA or gDNA derived from T cells, B-cell-depleted T cells, or PBMCs.

The CDR3 covers 14 residues. Losses at the gene ends were 3 bases for V and 6 bases for J; bases not matched to a gene: 4. The germline V gene has CDR1 SGHAT and CDR2 FQNNGV. Sequenced by immunoSEQ multiplex PCR; TCRdb stores in-frame clones only, minus some. The profile shows hundreds of thousands of clones, about 91% of them singletons. This sequence originates from a woman in her fifties or sixties with acute or convalescent COVID-19. Material: peripheral blood. The chain is built from TRBV11-2 and TRBJ2-1; TRBD1 matches at 8 bases. In nucleotides, the CDR3 is TGTGCCAGCAGCTTGGGACAGGCAGCCAATGAGCAGTTCTTC. It specifies CASSLGQAANEQFF.